These 32 T cell receptor beta chains came from one sample sequenced in a study of molecular identifiers for immune sequencing clone quantification. TCRdb passed the PCR reads through MiXCR, listing each CDR3 protein once. The sample has 63,000 or so distinct CDR3 sequences; less than 20% are singletons. Specimen: naive CD8+ T cells from blood, with Jurkat cell RNA spiked in. Subset denoted: FACS-sorted CD8+CD4-CCR7+CD45RA+ naive T cells. The receptors come from a human donor in good health. Some libraries in this study had Jurkat cell RNA spiked in.

With regard to this clonotype: This may stem from a read error, because a much larger clone lies one nucleotide away. The chain recombines TRBV7-2 with TRBJ2-7, with unresolved D. This CDR3 has 14 amino acids. Per the germline V gene, CDR1 is SGHTA and CDR2 is FQGNSA. This CDR3 is CACSLDGPLDEQYF. The DNA for the CDR3 is TGTGCCTGCAGCTTAGATGGGCCGCTGGACGAGCAGTACTTC.

There are many counts of this clonotype. This chain uses TRBV6-2 or TRBV6-3 with TRBJ1-5, with D maybe TRBD1 (5 bases). The CDR3 covers 15 residues. CDR1 MNHEY and CDR2 SVGEGT come from the germline V gene. The V and J ends lost 5 bases and 2 bases respectively, with 13 bases between them. The CDR3 DNA sequence: TGTGCCAGCAGTACCTCAGGGTACGGCAATCAGCCCCAGCATTTT. Amino acids: CASSTSGYGNQPQHF.

With regard to this clonotype: The junction shows a germline mismatch at one end, possibly a read error. The rearrangement uses TRBV7-2 and TRBJ2-5, with 12 bases lining up with TRBD2. This CDR3 comprises 16 residues. Germline V gives CDR1 SGHTA, CDR2 FQGNSA. For the CDR3, the DNA is TGTGCCAGCAGCTCCCGACTAGCGGGAGTGTTGGAGACCCAGTGCTTC. Translated, it gives CASSSRLAGVLETQCF.

This clonotype was observed a few times. V gene TRBV9 combines with J gene TRBJ2-1; weak D call: TRBD2 (6 bases). The V end lost 2 bases, the J end lost 8 bases, and 17 bases lay between the germline ends. CDR1 SGDLS and CDR2 YYNGEE come from the germline V gene. CDR3 size: 15 residues. This CDR3 is CASSVYRRGEDEQFF. CDR3 nucleotide sequence: TGTGCCAGCAGCGTCTACCGTCGCGGGGAGGATGAGCAGTTCTTC.

The rearrangement uses TRBV19 and TRBJ2-7; a weak D match, TRBD2 (6 bases). Germline values: CDR1 LNHDA, CDR2 SQIVND (reference sequence). This CDR3 region has 13 residues. V gave up 3 bases and J gave up 4 bases, with 10 bases separating them. In DNA form, the CDR3 reads TGTGCCAGTAGTATTCCCGGAGGGTACGAGCAGTACTTC. Translation gives CASSIPGGYEQYF.

This clonotype came up a few times. The chain recombines TRBV12-3 or TRBV12-4 with TRBJ1-4; D is possibly TRBD1 (5 bases). V lost 3 bases to trimming and J lost 13 bases, with 15 bases between them. CDR3 length equals 13 residues. CDR3 nucleotide sequence: TGTGCCAGCAGTTTTGGGACCGCGAGGGGACTGTTTTTT. As protein: CASSFGTARGLFF.

There are many counts of this clonotype. The chain has TRBV20-1 and TRBJ2-2; 8 nucleotides line up with TRBD1. V lost 0 bases, J lost 4 bases, and 4 bases stayed unmatched. The CDR3 is 15 amino acids. CDR1 is DFQATT, CDR2 SNEGSKA, per germline (reference sequence). The DNA for the CDR3 is TGCAGTGCTAGAGACAAGGACAGGGCCACCGGGGAGCTGTTTTTT. The encoded protein is CSARDKDRATGELFF.

This clonotype has at least ten counts. The CDR3 sequence: CASSQDSAGNTEAFF. CDR3 sequence (DNA): TGCGCCAGCAGCCAAGATTCGGCAGGGAACACTGAAGCTTTCTTT. The chain has TRBV4-3 and TRBJ1-1; D is unresolved. Trimming took 0 bases from V and 1 from J, leaving 9 bases between them. The CDR3 totals 15 residues. Germline V gene sequence: CDR1 LGHNA, CDR2 YSLEER.

At least ten counts were recorded for this clonotype. The chain is built from TRBV12-3 or TRBV12-4 and TRBJ1-4; tentatively, D is TRBD1 (6 bases). This CDR3 has 16 residues. V lost 5 bases and J lost 5, with 18 bases in between. The CDR3 loop reads CASSLPGEGENEKLFF. DNA for the CDR3: TGTGCCAGCAGTCTACCGGGGGAGGGGGAGAATGAAAAACTGTTTTTT.

In this sample, this clonotype turned up many times. V gene TRBV20-1 combines with J gene TRBJ2-6; TRBD2 might be the D (6 bases). The V and J ends lost 0 bases and 0 bases respectively, with 21 bases between them. The CDR3 runs to 20 residues. The germline V gene has CDR1 DFQATT and CDR2 SNEGSKA (reference sequence). CDR3 region: CSARDISAGWGSSGANVLTF. The CDR3 DNA reads as TGCAGTGCTAGAGATATTTCGGCGGGGTGGGGAAGCTCTGGGGCCAACGTCCTGACTTTC.

The chain links TRBV2 to TRBJ2-5, with 8 bases identical to TRBD2. The CDR3 has 17 amino acids. In germline, CDR1 is SNHLY, CDR2 FYNNEI. Unmatched junction bases numbered 11, after V lost 1 base and J lost 4 bases. The CDR3 region is CASSEGLAGLWGETQYF. CDR3 nucleotide sequence: TGTGCCAGCAGTGAAGGCCTAGCGGGCCTATGGGGAGAGACCCAGTACTTC.

This clonotype was counted many times. V is TRBV6-5 and J is TRBJ1-1; a possible D gene is TRBD1 (5 bases). The length of the CDR3 is 14 residues. V shed 1 base and J shed 7 bases, with 13 bases lying between them. Germline CDR1 MNHEY, CDR2 SVGAGI. CDR3: CASSYWQGIGEAFF. Written as DNA, the CDR3 is TGTGCCAGCAGTTACTGGCAGGGAATTGGTGAAGCTTTCTTT.

The sample holds many counts of this clonotype. The chain couples TRBV7-9 to TRBJ1-5; possible D gene TRBD1, 6 bases. Trimming cost V 5 bases and J 6 bases, with 14 bases left between them. The CDR3 is 14 amino acids. Germline loops: CDR1 SEHNR, CDR2 FQNEAQ (reference sequence). The CDR3 here is CASSPPLGAQPQHF. The CDR3, as DNA: TGTGCCAGCAGCCCCCCCCTGGGGGCTCAGCCCCAGCATTTT.

This clonotype has a count of ten or more. The gene calls are TRBV27 and TRBJ1-1; TRBD1 is a possible D gene (5 bases). Trimming removed 2 bases from V and 0 bases from J, with 10 bases in between. This CDR3 has 15 amino acids. CDR1 is MNHEY, CDR2 SMNVEV, per germline (reference sequence). CDR3 coding DNA: TGTGCCAGCAGTTTAGGGACGGGGATGAACACTGAAGCTTTCTTT. Its protein is CASSLGTGMNTEAFF.

In its sample, this clonotype was seen many times. The chain couples TRBV20-1 to TRBJ1-4, with 8 bases lining up with TRBD1. V shed 0 bases and J 8 bases; nucleotides not matched to a gene: 8. Germline loops: CDR1 DFQATT, CDR2 SNEGSKA (reference sequence). The CDR3 spans 15 residues. The CDR3 DNA sequence: TGCAGTGCTAGAGATCCAGGCGGACAGGGAGAAAAACTGTTTTTT. Translating it yields CSARDPGGQGEKLFF.

As to this clonotype: A read error may be the cause here, since a much bigger clone is one base away. The chain recombines TRBV6-6 with TRBJ1-1; D unresolved. The germline CDR1 and CDR2 sequences are MNHNY and SVGAGI (reference sequence). This CDR3 comprises 12 residues. CDR3 residues: CASSYDAYEPFF. For the CDR3, the DNA is TGTGCCAGCAGTTACGACGCCTATGAACCTTTCTTT.

This clonotype has a count of ten or more. The rearrangement joins TRBV2 to TRBJ2-7; TRBD2 agrees at 7 bases. This CDR3 spans 14 amino acids. The V and J ends lost 10 bases and 2 bases, in that order; junction bases with no gene match: 11. From germline, CDR1 is SNHLY and CDR2 FYNNEI. CDR3 nucleotide sequence: TGTGCCACCCGGAATAGGGCGGGGGCCTACGAGCAGTACTTC. It encodes CATRNRAGAYEQYF.

In this sample, this clonotype turned up a few times. The genes are TRBV11-2 and TRBJ2-1; TRBD2 is a possible D gene (6 bases). The CDR3 extends over 15 amino acids. Deletions cut 4 bases from V and 6 bases from J, with 16 bases between. The germline CDR1 and CDR2 sequences are SGHAT and FQNNGV. This chain's CDR3 is CASSSGTSKRNEQFF. CDR3 coding DNA: TGTGCCAGCAGCTCTGGGACTTCAAAACGCAATGAGCAGTTCTTC.

This clonotype was found many times. The V gene is TRBV11-1, the J gene TRBJ2-5, with D perhaps matching TRBD1 (5 bases). Trimming removed 5 bases at V and 1 base at J, with 14 bases between. Germline-derived CDR1 and CDR2 are SGHAT and FQDESV (reference sequence). The CDR3 spans 15 residues. CDR3: CASSPRRQFQETQYF. CDR3 sequence (DNA): TGTGCCAGCAGCCCCCGAAGACAGTTCCAAGAGACCCAGTACTTC.

This clonotype was recorded at least ten times. This rearrangement joins TRBV24-1 to TRBJ2-1, with 7 bases matching TRBD2. The CDR3 has 16 residues. J was trimmed by 2 bases and V by 3 bases; bases with no gene match: 6. Germline CDR1 KGHDR, CDR2 SFDVKD. The CDR3 region is CATSDPLAAAYNEQFF. The DNA of the CDR3 is TGTGCCACCAGTGATCCCCTAGCGGCTGCCTACAATGAGCAGTTCTTC.

There are many counts of this clonotype. V is TRBV20-1 and J is TRBJ2-5; no definite D call. There are 15 residues in the CDR3. Germline CDR1 DFQATT, CDR2 SNEGSKA (reference sequence). V dropped 0 bases and J dropped 2 bases, with 13 bases sitting between them. The CDR3 coding sequence is TGCAGTGCTAGAGATCTTGCACAGCCTCAAGAGACCCAGTACTTC. Its protein product is CSARDLAQPQETQYF.

As regards this clonotype: This sequence may be a read error, since a much larger clone differs from it by one base. The CDR3 does not close with the conserved phenylalanine or tryptophan, likely indicating a read error. The chain recombines TRBV9 with TRBJ1-1; 8 positions agree with TRBD1. Germline CDR1 is SGDLS and CDR2 is YYNGEE. CDR3 length: 15 residues. Losses at the gene ends were 3 bases for V and 2 bases for J; bases not matched to a gene: 6. CDR3 coding DNA: TGTGCCAGCAGCGGCAGACAGGGGACTAACACTGAAGCTTTCCTT. Protein sequence: CASSGRQGTNTEAFL.

The chain recombines TRBV11-3 with TRBJ1-1, with a tentative D call TRBD1 (6 bases). Germline V gives CDR1 SGHNT, CDR2 YENEEA. The CDR3 has 12 amino acids. Trimming left V 1 base short and J 11 bases short, with 11 bases between. CDR3 protein: CASSLGGAVAFF. CDR3 sequence (DNA): TGTGCCAGCAGCTTAGGGGGGGCCGTGGCTTTCTTT.

This clonotype has only one observation. One junction end disagrees with the germline gene, perhaps due to a read error. In DNA, the CDR3 is TGCAGTGCTGGAGATCGGGACAGGGTCTATGGCTACACCTTC. Translation: CSAGDRDRVYGYTF. V gene TRBV20-1 combines with J gene TRBJ1-2; 9 bases are a match to TRBD1. This CDR3 has 14 amino acids. Germline CDR1 DFQATT, CDR2 SNEGSKA (reference sequence).

This clonotype was observed a few times. The rearrangement uses TRBV7-7 and TRBJ2-5, with 13 bases lining up with TRBD2. After removal of 6 bases from V and 5 bases from J, the junction contained 6 bases not matched to a gene. This CDR3 has 15 residues. CDR1 is SSHAT, CDR2 FNYEAQ, per germline (reference sequence). CDR3 DNA sequence: TGTGCCAGCAGTTATACTAGCGGGAGGGCCGAGACCCAGTACTTC. It is translated as CASSYTSGRAETQYF.

This clonotype was observed at least ten times. This sequence joins TRBV5-8 and TRBJ2-1, with TRBD1 matching 10 bases. Germline V gives CDR1 SGHTS, CDR2 YDEGEE. The CDR3 totals 15 residues. With 0 bases clipped from V and 6 bases from J, the junction kept 3 bases outside the gene matches. The CDR3 here is CASSLGQGAINEQFF. The CDR3 nucleotides read TGTGCCAGCAGCTTGGGACAGGGGGCGATCAATGAGCAGTTCTTC.

This clonotype was detected ten times or more. The rearrangement joins TRBV4-3 to TRBJ2-5; 8 bases agree with TRBD1. The germline gives CDR1 LGHNA, CDR2 YSLEER. V lost 1 base, J lost 3 bases, and 10 bases stayed unmatched. This CDR3 is built from 17 residues. The CDR3 DNA is TGCGCCAGCAGCCAAGCTAGATTAGACAGGGGTAAAGAGACCCAGTACTTC. This gives the protein CASSQARLDRGKETQYF.

V is TRBV5-4 and J is TRBJ2-5; D may correspond to TRBD1 or TRBD2 (5 bases each). The CDR3 contains 15 residues. V dropped 4 bases and J dropped 5 bases, with 18 bases sitting between them. Germline CDR1 is SGHNT and CDR2 is YYREEE (reference sequence). The CDR3 nucleotides read TGTGCCAGCAGCCCTCCCGAGGGGAACCCGGAGACCCAGTACTTC. Translating it yields CASSPPEGNPETQYF.

This clonotype was seen at least ten times. The chain couples TRBV6-5 to TRBJ2-1; 8 bases are a match to TRBD2. There are 16 residues in the CDR3. CDR1 is MNHEY and CDR2 is SVGAGI in the germline V gene. The trim removed 8 bases at V and 2 bases at J, leaving 11 bases unmatched. The CDR3 DNA is TGTGCCAGCGATCCTGGGGCGGGAGGAGCCTACAATGAGCAGTTCTTC. It encodes CASDPGAGGAYNEQFF.

Notes on this clonotype: This sequence may be a read error, since a much larger clone differs from it by one base. The chain has TRBV6-5 and TRBJ2-5; tentatively, D is TRBD1 (5 bases). The V gene's germline CDR1 is MNHEY and CDR2 SVGAGI. CDR3 length equals 13 residues. The CDR3 DNA sequence: TGTACCAGCAGGGTACTGGGAAAGGAGACCCAGTACTTC. Protein: CTSRVLGKETQYF.

This clonotype was detected ten times or more. The J gene is TRBJ2-2, the V gene TRBV24-1; unclear D gene. Germline V gene lookup returns CDR1 KGHDR and CDR2 SFDVKD. This CDR3 spans 12 amino acids. V lost 5 bases and J 6 bases, leaving 6 bases between the germline ends. This chain's CDR3 is CATSGLAGELFF. The CDR3 DNA reads as TGTGCCACCAGTGGGTTGGCCGGGGAGCTGTTTTTT.

The table lists this clonotype with a few counts. The chain links TRBV11-2 to TRBJ2-7; no firm D call. This CDR3 spans 13 amino acids. Deletions cut 1 base from V and 3 bases from J, with 7 bases between. Per the germline V gene, CDR1 is SGHAT and CDR2 is FQNNGV. CDR3 nucleotide sequence: TGTGCCAGCAGCTTAGGGCAACTCTACGAGCAGTACTTC. Translating gives CASSLGQLYEQYF. Looking up the rest from reference TRBV11-2 and TRBJ2-7 gives the full variable domain: EAGVAQSPRYKIIEKRQSVAFWCNPISGHATLYWYQQILGQGPKLLIQFQNNGVVDDSQLPKDRFSAERLKGVDSTLKIQPAKLEDSAVYLCASSLGQLYEQYFGPGTRLTVT.